A single sample is the source of the 26 T cell receptor beta chains below, sequenced in a study of vaccination effects on CD4 cells after COVID-19. Sequencing used immunoSEQ multiplex PCR; TCRdb keeps in-frame clones, though not all of them. This table holds around 50,000 clones, about 70% found once. Their target antigens are unknown. Culture lasted roughly 9 days before CD4+ T cell isolation. The material was CD4+ T cells from PBMCs cultured without peptide, obtained before COVID-19 vaccination. The source is a human donor who had a prior SARS-CoV-2 infection.

The rearrangement joins TRBV5-4 to TRBJ2-3; D call uncertain. This CDR3 has 12 amino acids. Trimming pared 0 bases from V and 6 bases from J, leaving 5 bases between. CDR1 and CDR2 from the germline V gene are SGHNT and YYREEE (reference sequence). The CDR3 DNA is TGTGCCAGCAGCTTGGTCCTCGATACGCAGTATTTT. Protein product: CASSLVLDTQYF.

The rearrangement links TRBV2 to TRBJ2-7; no definite D call. The ends were cut back, 1 base at V and 2 bases at J, with 9 bases in the middle. CDR1 is SNHLY, CDR2 FYNNEI, per germline. The CDR3 covers 14 residues. The DNA of the CDR3 is TGTGCCAGCAGTGAAGGCGGAATCACCTACGAGCAGTACTTC. This codes for CASSEGGITYEQYF.

The chain recombines TRBV7-9 with TRBJ1-1; 10 bases map to TRBD1. CDR3 length: 15 residues. Trimming cost V 5 bases and J 3 bases; bases outside gene matches: 6. From germline, CDR1 is SEHNR and CDR2 FQNEAQ (reference sequence). CDR3 nucleotide sequence: TGTGCCAGCAGCATACGACAGGGGGCGTACACTGAAGCTTTCTTT. This gives the protein CASSIRQGAYTEAFF.

The rearrangement joins TRBV18 to TRBJ1-5; D is perhaps TRBD1 (5 bases). The CDR3 is 14 amino acids. Germline values: CDR1 KGHSH, CDR2 LQKENI. V was shortened by 3 bases and J by 5 bases, with 11 bases between the two germline ends. CDR3 region: CASSPGQDHQPQHF. The DNA for the CDR3 is TGTGCCAGCTCACCCGGACAAGACCATCAGCCCCAGCATTTT.

The table lists this clone with a count of one. The CDR3 sequence is CASSPGTGGLYGYTF. In DNA, the CDR3 is TGTGCCAGCAGCCCAGGGACAGGGGGCCTCTATGGCTACACCTTC. This rearrangement joins TRBV5-4 to TRBJ1-2; 12 nucleotides match TRBD1. V trimming: 4 bases; J trimming: 4 bases; junction bases outside the gene matches: 5. This CDR3 has 15 residues. The V gene's germline CDR1 is SGHNT and CDR2 YYREEE (reference sequence). Based on the CDR3 plus reference TRBV5-4 and TRBJ1-2, the full variable domain is ETGVTQSPTHLIKTRGQQVTLRCSSQSGHNTVSWYQQALGQGPQFIFQYYREEENGRGNFPPRFSGLQFPNYSSELNVNALELDDSALYLCASSPGTGGLYGYTFGSGTRLTVV.

The V call is TRBV13, the J call TRBJ2-1; 11 bases agree with TRBD2. In germline, CDR1 is PRHDT, CDR2 FYEKMQ (reference sequence). The J segment lost 5 bases and the V segment lost 2 bases, leaving 11 bases of the junction unmatched. This CDR3 has 18 amino acids. The CDR3 spells CASSLPIAGGRFDNEQFF. Written as DNA, the CDR3 is TGTGCCAGCAGCTTACCTATAGCGGGAGGGCGGTTCGACAATGAGCAGTTCTTC.

The chain recombines TRBV7-2 with TRBJ1-1, with D possibly matching TRBD1 (6 bases). The length of the CDR3 is 16 residues. Germline-derived CDR1 and CDR2 are SGHTA and FQGNSA. V lost 3 bases to trimming and J lost 2 bases, with 16 bases between them. The CDR3 protein is CASSLRGGEDNTEAFF. The CDR3 DNA reads as TGTGCCAGCAGCTTGAGAGGGGGGGAGGACAACACTGAAGCTTTCTTT.

The chain combines TRBV7-9 with TRBJ2-1; D is undetermined. CDR1 is SEHNR, CDR2 FQNEAQ, per germline (reference sequence). The V gene lost 5 bases and the J gene lost 6 bases, with 11 bases spanning the gap. The CDR3 length is 13 residues. This CDR3 is CASSPKTSNEQFF. CDR3 DNA sequence: TGTGCCAGCAGCCCGAAGACAAGCAATGAGCAGTTCTTC.

CDR3 sequence reads: CAISGSSGGFHSTDTQYF. CDR3 bases: TGTGCCATCAGTGGGTCTAGCGGGGGGTTTCATAGCACAGATACGCAGTATTTT. The chain joins TRBV10-3 to TRBJ2-3; 11 bases map to TRBD2. CDR1 ENHRY and CDR2 SYGVKD come from the germline V gene. The CDR3 spans 18 residues. V lost 4 bases to trimming and J lost 0 bases; unmatched junction nucleotides: 9.

The chain employs TRBV3-1 (or the pseudogene TRBV3-2) and TRBJ1-4; maybe TRBD1 (6 bases). V lost 4 bases and J lost 7, with 10 bases in between. The CDR3 runs 13 residues. Per the germline V gene, CDR1 is LGHDT and CDR2 is YNNKEL (reference sequence). The CDR3 sequence: CASSLEGGEKLFF. The CDR3 bases are TGTGCCAGCAGCCTCGAGGGGGGTGAAAAACTGTTTTTT.

The rearrangement uses TRBV30 and TRBJ2-3, with 10 bases fitting TRBD2. V dropped 3 bases and J dropped 1; count of bases not matched to a gene: 1. The germline V gene has CDR1 GTSNPN and CDR2 SVGIG (reference sequence). There are 14 residues in the CDR3. The CDR3 loop reads CAWSLAGGTDTQYF. The CDR3 DNA follows: TGTGCCTGGAGCCTAGCGGGGGGCACAGATACGCAGTATTTT.

The rearrangement links TRBV9 to TRBJ2-3; 11 nucleotides align to TRBD2. The CDR3 covers 15 residues. The germline gives CDR1 SGDLS, CDR2 YYNGEE. Germline trimming cut 4 bases from V and 2 bases from J; bases unmatched to any gene: 3. DNA for the CDR3: TGTGCCAGCAGCAAGACTAGCGGGGTCACAGATACGCAGTATTTT. As protein: CASSKTSGVTDTQYF.

V gene TRBV4-1 combines with J gene TRBJ1-1; TRBD1 aligns across 8 bases. This CDR3 has 19 amino acids. Trimming removed 1 base from V and 4 bases from J; junction bases left unmatched: 17. Germline values: CDR1 MGHRA, CDR2 YSYEKL. The CDR3 spells CASSQALFRSGGSVTEAFF. In DNA, the CDR3 is TGCGCCAGCAGCCAAGCCCTTTTCCGGTCAGGGGGCTCTGTCACTGAAGCTTTCTTT.

V is TRBV30 and J is TRBJ2-4; 8 bases agree with TRBD2. V was clipped by 8 bases and J by 1 base; unmatched bases: 10. Germline CDR1 is GTSNPN and CDR2 is SVGIG (reference sequence). CDR3 length: 15 residues. The CDR3 bases are TGTGCCGCAGAGTGGTCGGGGGGGGCCAAAAACATTCAGTACTTC. Encoded protein: CAAEWSGGAKNIQYF.

This clone has just one count. The V and J genes are TRBV19 and TRBJ1-2, with 7 bases that match TRBD1. V trimming: 6 bases; J trimming: 4 bases; junction bases outside the gene matches: 5. Germline loops: CDR1 LNHDA, CDR2 SQIVND (reference sequence). The CDR3 totals 13 residues. Here the CDR3 reads CASRRGRTYGYTF. The CDR3 bases are TGTGCCAGTAGAAGGGGGCGAACCTATGGCTACACCTTC. Combining the CDR3 with reference TRBV19 and TRBJ1-2 gives the whole variable domain DGGITQSPKYLFRKEGQNVTLSCEQNLNHDAMYWYRQDPGQGLRLIYYSQIVNDFQKGDIAEGYSVSREKKESFPLTVTSAQKNPTAFYLCASRRGRTYGYTFGSGTRLTVV.

The gene calls are TRBV7-2 and TRBJ2-2, with TRBD1 matching 10 bases. The germline V gene encodes CDR1 SGHTA and CDR2 FQGNSA. The CDR3 is 15 residues long. Germline trimming cut 5 bases from V and 7 bases from J; bases unmatched to any gene: 7. Here the CDR3 reads CASSPDRGFDGELFF. For the CDR3, the DNA is TGTGCCAGCAGCCCGGACAGGGGGTTTGACGGGGAGCTGTTTTTT.

The rearrangement links TRBV5-5 to TRBJ2-7; D unclear. CDR1 and CDR2 (germline): SGHKS, YYEKEE (reference sequence). The germline V and J ends were trimmed by 0 bases and 7 bases, with 5 bases remaining between them. CDR3 length: 11 amino acids. CDR3 DNA: TGTGCCAGCAGCTTGGCCCAGGAGCAGTACTTC. Residues: CASSLAQEQYF.

This clone was counted once. The DNA is omitted, as the CDR3 cannot be located on it reliably, and the CDR3 follows TCRdb's listing. J is TRBJ1-6 and V is TRBV2. CDR1 and CDR2 from the germline V gene are SNHLY and FYNNEI. The CDR3 has 16 residues if both end residues are counted. The CDR3 sequence is CASTDFRVLYNSPLHF.

V and J are TRBV6-6 and TRBJ2-2, with 10 bases fitting TRBD1. CDR1 is MNHNY, CDR2 SVGAGI, per germline (reference sequence). V gave up 6 bases and J gave up 4 bases; unmatched junction bases: 5. The CDR3 loop spans 15 amino acids. The CDR3 here is CASRPGTGVTGELFF. The CDR3 nucleotides are TGTGCCAGCAGACCCGGGACAGGGGTCACCGGGGAGCTGTTTTTT.

The chain combines TRBV5-1 with TRBJ2-3; D unclear. V was cut by 4 bases and J by 2 bases, with 11 bases left in between. CDR1 and CDR2 (germline): SGHRS, YFSETQ. This CDR3 is built from 14 residues. The CDR3 loop is CASSPVPDTDTQYF. DNA for the CDR3: TGCGCCAGCAGCCCCGTGCCGGACACAGATACGCAGTATTTT. Looking up the rest from reference TRBV5-1 and TRBJ2-3 gives the full variable domain: KAGVTQTPRYLIKTRGQQVTLSCSPISGHRSVSWYQQTPGQGLQFLFEYFSETQRNKGNFPGRFSGRQFSNSRSEMNVSTLELGDSALYLCASSPVPDTDTQYFGPGTRLTVL.

This sequence joins TRBV5-1 and TRBJ2-7; 7 nucleotides agree with TRBD2. Germline loops: CDR1 SGHRS, CDR2 YFSETQ. V lost 2 bases to trimming and J lost 3 bases; unmatched junction nucleotides: 5. The CDR3 contains 14 residues. In DNA form, the CDR3 reads TGCGCCAGCAGCTTAGTTGGCGGGAGCTACGAGCAGTACTTC. Translated: CASSLVGGSYEQYF.

This clone has a single count. The gene calls are TRBV6-5 and TRBJ1-4, with a weak D call TRBD1 (5 bases). The CDR3 is 14 amino acids. Trimming stripped 6 bases from V and 0 bases from J, with 8 bases between. CDR1 is MNHEY, CDR2 SVGAGI, per germline. The CDR3 nucleotides are TGTGCCAGCAGGAAGACAGCAACTAATGAAAAACTGTTTTTT. Protein: CASRKTATNEKLFF.

This chain joins TRBV2 and TRBJ1-1, with D tentatively TRBD1 (6 bases). Per germline, CDR1 SNHLY and CDR2 FYNNEI. The V end was cut by 10 bases, the J end by 2 bases, with 17 bases between. CDR3 length: 14 residues. CDR3 residues: CATSYREINTEAFF. Here the CDR3 DNA reads TGTGCCACTTCTTACAGGGAGATAAACACTGAAGCTTTCTTT.

The chain has TRBV2 and TRBJ2-6, with D uncertain. The CDR3 is 14 amino acids. V dropped 2 bases and J dropped 0 bases, with 2 bases sitting between them. CDR1 is SNHLY, CDR2 FYNNEI, per germline. The CDR3 region is CASSENSGANVLTF. CDR3 DNA: TGTGCCAGCAGTGAAAACTCTGGGGCCAACGTCCTGACTTTC.

This clone was recorded once. The rearrangement uses TRBV3-1 (or the pseudogene TRBV3-2) and TRBJ1-5; D uncertain. Trimming left V 3 bases short and J 1 base short, with 4 bases between. This CDR3 region has 13 residues. Germline V gene lookup returns CDR1 LGHDT and CDR2 YNNKEL (reference sequence). The CDR3 loop is CASSQLSNQPQHF. The DNA for the CDR3 is TGTGCCAGCAGCCAGTTGAGCAATCAGCCCCAGCATTTT.

This clone was seen a handful of times. The rearrangement uses TRBV7-3 and TRBJ2-2; D ambiguous. V was pared by 4 bases and J by 0 bases, with 18 bases between. Germline assignment: CDR1 SGHTA and CDR2 FQGTGA. The CDR3 is 18 amino acids. CDR3 sequence: CASSWPPQDSSNTGELFF. The CDR3 bases are TGTGCCAGCAGCTGGCCTCCTCAAGACTCTTCGAACACCGGGGAGCTGTTTTTT.